This T cell receptor beta chain emerged from a study of radiation and T cells in renal cell carcinoma. About the research overall: Nephrectomy followed 15 Gy stereotactic body radiation by 4 weeks.

Only in-frame clones appear in the TCRdb table, and some are missing; sequencing was by immunoSEQ multiplex PCR. The sample holds roughly 78,000 clones; over 80% are singletons and the top ten take around 5.5%. Study observations and caveats: Pretreatment tumor biopsies were lacking, so baseline clonotypes are unknown. From baseline, blood top tumor clonotypes peaked at 2 weeks post-radiation.

Concerning this clone: Its antigen is currently unknown.

Time point specified: blood 2 weeks post-SBRT. Described treatment: 15 Gy SBRT to primary tumor, nephrectomy 4 weeks later. The patient's renal cell carcinoma had clear cell pathology. The origin of this receptor is a man aged 55 to 70 with renal cell carcinoma. The sequencing here drew on blood, taken from a patient whose treatment included radiotherapy and nephrectomy.

The CDR3 nucleotides are TGTGCCATCAGTGAGCGGGGGGCCGCTAATGAAAAACTGTTTTTT. Its protein is CAISERGAANEKLFF. V is TRBV10-3 and J is TRBJ1-4; the D gene is possibly TRBD1 (6 bases). This CDR3 comprises 15 residues. Germline loops: CDR1 ENHRY, CDR2 SYGVKD. Trimming removed 2 bases from V and 3 bases from J, with 10 bases in between.